The 13 T cell receptor beta chains below were found in one sample sequenced in a study of T cell responses to AZD1222 COVID-19 vaccine. Clones were read by immunoSEQ multiplex PCR, and TCRdb kept only the in-frame ones, dropping some. Seen here are more than 100,000 clones, 75% to 95% observed once, and the top ten hold 1.5% to 2%. Sample: peripheral blood, taken 28 days after the second AZD1222 dose. The receptor set was obtained from an adult who received the AZD1222 COVID-19 vaccine.

This clone was counted a single time. The chain has TRBV5-1 and TRBJ2-1; D gene ambiguous. The CDR3 extends over 12 amino acids. V was trimmed by 4 bases and J by 7 bases, leaving 9 bases between them. Germline CDR1 reads SGHRS; CDR2 reads YFSETQ. The CDR3, as DNA: TGCGCCAGCAGCCTCGGATGGAATGAGCAGTTCTTC. This codes for CASSLGWNEQFF. Using reference TRBV5-1 and TRBJ2-1 for the parts outside the CDR3, the full variable domain is KAGVTQTPRYLIKTRGQQVTLSCSPISGHRSVSWYQQTPGQGLQFLFEYFSETQRNKGNFPGRFSGRQFSNSRSEMNVSTLELGDSALYLCASSLGWNEQFFGPGTRLTVL.

The rearrangement links TRBV19 to TRBJ2-5; 10 bases match TRBD2. V lost 3 bases and J lost 1; bases outside the gene matches: 2. The CDR3 has 15 amino acids. CDR1 and CDR2 from the germline V gene are LNHDA and SQIVND (reference sequence). The CDR3 region is CASSIQRGGQETQYF. The CDR3 DNA reads TGTGCCAGTAGTATCCAGCGGGGGGGCCAAGAGACCCAGTACTTC.

The rearrangement joins TRBV4-3 to TRBJ2-1; 8 bases map to TRBD2. V lost 0 bases, J lost 10 bases, and 8 bases stayed unmatched. Germline lookup yields CDR1 LGHNA and CDR2 YSLEER. This CDR3 contains 15 residues. In DNA, the CDR3 is TGCGCCAGCAGCCAAGATGCCCCCGGGAGGGGGGAGCAGTTCTTC. Its protein product is CASSQDAPGRGEQFF.

This chain links TRBV15 with TRBJ1-1, with 8 bases that match TRBD1. Germline assignment: CDR1 LNHNV and CDR2 YYDKDF (reference sequence). The trim removed 0 bases at V and 0 bases at J, leaving 6 bases unmatched. CDR3 length equals 17 residues. The CDR3 loop reads CATSREGLGQVNTEAFF. The CDR3 DNA reads as TGTGCCACCAGCAGAGAAGGCTTGGGACAGGTGAACACTGAAGCTTTCTTT.

The chain's CDR3 is CASSVQGTTNEKLFF. For the CDR3, the DNA is TGTGCCAGTAGCGTTCAGGGAACAACTAATGAAAAACTGTTTTTT. This rearrangement joins TRBV19 to TRBJ1-4; TRBD1 is a possible D gene (5 bases). The CDR3 runs 15 residues. CDR1 is LNHDA, CDR2 SQIVND, per germline (reference sequence). The V and J ends lost 6 bases and 0 bases respectively, with 11 bases between them.

The chain joins TRBV4-1 to TRBJ1-1; D not resolved. The CDR3 consists of 15 residues. Germline-derived CDR1 and CDR2 are MGHRA and YSYEKL. The V end lost 4 bases, the J end lost 0 bases, and 12 bases lay between the germline ends. Here the CDR3 reads CASSLKIGMNTEAFF. In DNA, the CDR3 is TGCGCCAGCAGCCTAAAGATAGGGATGAACACTGAAGCTTTCTTT.

The chain recombines TRBV7-3 with TRBJ2-1; 9 bases fit TRBD1. The CDR3 runs 15 residues. The J segment lost 5 bases and the V segment lost 5 bases, leaving 7 bases of the junction unmatched. CDR1 and CDR2 from the germline V gene are SGHTA and FQGTGA. The CDR3 sequence: CASSPRQGGNNEQFF. CDR3 in DNA: TGTGCCAGCAGCCCGCGACAGGGGGGGAACAATGAGCAGTTCTTC.

The chain couples TRBV5-1 to TRBJ1-1; 9 bases map to TRBD1. From germline, CDR1 is SGHRS and CDR2 YFSETQ. Losses at the gene ends were 6 bases for V and 2 bases for J; bases not matched to a gene: 8. The CDR3 extends over 15 amino acids. The CDR3 region is CASTQTTGGNTEAFF. The CDR3 coding sequence is TGCGCCAGCACCCAGACGACAGGGGGTAACACTGAAGCTTTCTTT.

This clone was found a few times. V usage is TRBV12-5 and J usage is TRBJ1-2; a weak D match, TRBD1 (5 bases). The CDR3 loop spans 14 amino acids. CDR1 and CDR2 from the germline V gene are LGHNT and FRNRAP. The V end was cut by 4 bases, the J end by 5 bases, with 14 bases between. The CDR3 DNA reads TGTGCTAGTGGTTGGTCCGGGACCCCATATGGCTACACCTTC. Its translation is CASGWSGTPYGYTF.

The chain employs TRBV25-1 and TRBJ2-5; D gene uncertain. V lost 2 bases, J lost 1 base, and 2 bases lay in between. This CDR3 is built from 12 residues. Germline values: CDR1 MGHDK, CDR2 SYGVNS. The CDR3: CASSEVQETQYF. Here the CDR3 DNA reads TGTGCCAGCAGTGAAGTCCAAGAGACCCAGTACTTC.

The J gene is TRBJ1-1, the V gene TRBV29-1; tentative D call: TRBD1 (6 bases). Trimming removed 6 bases at V and 5 bases at J, with 19 bases between. Germline V gene lookup returns CDR1 SQVTM and CDR2 ANQGSEA. The CDR3 covers 14 residues. The CDR3: CSVLKAGAGTEAFF. The DNA of the CDR3 is TGCAGCGTACTCAAGGCAGGGGCCGGAACTGAAGCTTTCTTT.

The chain recombines TRBV11-2 with TRBJ2-7; TRBD1 agrees at 8 bases. CDR1 and CDR2 (germline): SGHAT, FQNNGV. Losses at the gene ends were 1 base for V and 6 bases for J; bases not matched to a gene: 17. This CDR3 is 18 amino acids long. In DNA, the CDR3 is TGTGCCAGCAGCTTAGTTAGGGGAAACCGGGACAGGAGGTCCGAGCAGTACTTC. It is translated as CASSLVRGNRDRRSEQYF. Looking up the rest from reference TRBV11-2 and TRBJ2-7 gives the full variable domain: EAGVAQSPRYKIIEKRQSVAFWCNPISGHATLYWYQQILGQGPKLLIQFQNNGVVDDSQLPKDRFSAERLKGVDSTLKIQPAKLEDSAVYLCASSLVRGNRDRRSEQYFGPGTRLTVT.

This clone was recorded once. V gene TRBV4-1 combines with J gene TRBJ1-4; D gene ambiguous. Germline CDR1 and CDR2: MGHRA and YSYEKL. Trimming left V 4 bases short and J 4 bases short, with 7 bases between. CDR3 length equals 13 residues. CDR3 coding DNA: TGCGCCAGCAGCCTCGGGGTTAATGAAAAACTGTTTTTT. Its translation is CASSLGVNEKLFF.